The 26 T cell receptor beta chains listed next were all sequenced from one sample in a study of blood T cell repertoires in COVID-19. Assay: immunoSEQ multiplex PCR; the TCRdb copy retains only in-frame clones and omits some. The sample yields some 150,000 clones, around 89% seen once. Material for sequencing was peripheral blood. Receptor source: a man in his sixties with acute or convalescent COVID-19.

This chain links TRBV6-2 or TRBV6-3 with TRBJ1-2; TRBD1 aligns across 8 bases. The CDR3 contains 16 residues. From germline, CDR1 is MNHEY and CDR2 SVGEGT. V lost 5 bases and J lost 6; bases outside the gene matches: 14. The CDR3 coding sequence is TGTGCCAGCAGTCCCTCCCTGCGACAGGGGAAGGATGGCTACACCTTC. Protein product: CASSPSLRQGKDGYTF.

This clone showed up just once. The chain employs TRBV28 and TRBJ1-2; the D is unclear. This CDR3 is built from 13 residues. Germline V lookup: CDR1 MDHEN, CDR2 SYDVKM. V shed 5 bases and J shed 7 bases, with 14 bases lying between them. CDR3 DNA sequence: TGTGCCAGCAGTCTAACCTACTCAGGTGGCTACACCTTC. This sequence encodes CASSLTYSGGYTF.

The chain employs TRBV12-3 or TRBV12-4 and TRBJ1-5; 7 nucleotides match TRBD1. V was clipped by 6 bases and J by 5 bases; unmatched bases: 4. This CDR3 comprises 13 residues. CDR3 DNA sequence: TGTGCCAGCAGGAAAACAGGGGATCAGCCCCAGCATTTT. The encoded protein is CASRKTGDQPQHF.

With respect to this clone: The sample carries other DNA sequences with the same CDR3. The chain recombines TRBV11-2 with TRBJ1-2; D is undetermined. Germline CDR1 reads SGHAT; CDR2 reads FQNNGV. Trimming removed 2 bases at V and 4 bases at J, with 8 bases between. This CDR3 is 13 amino acids long. Here the CDR3 reads CASSLRTGYGYTF. CDR3 coding DNA: TGTGCCAGCAGCTTAAGAACGGGCTATGGCTACACCTTC.

J is TRBJ2-7 and V is TRBV6-5; 9 positions match TRBD1. Germline assignment: CDR1 MNHEY and CDR2 SVGAGI. The J segment lost 6 bases and the V segment lost 7 bases, leaving 13 bases of the junction unmatched. CDR3 length: 15 residues. CDR3 bases: TGTGCCAGCATCCTAAGGGAGACAGGGGGATCCGAGCAGTACTTC. The encoded protein is CASILRETGGSEQYF.

The genes are TRBV7-2 and TRBJ1-6; maybe TRBD1 (5 bases). V dropped 0 bases and J dropped 8 bases, with 5 bases sitting between them. Germline assignment: CDR1 SGHTA and CDR2 FQGNSA. There are 13 residues in the CDR3. The CDR3 sequence: CASSLAQDSPLHF. CDR3 DNA: TGTGCCAGCAGCTTAGCACAGGATTCACCCCTCCACTTT.

This chain joins TRBV6-2 or TRBV6-3 and TRBJ2-5; 8 nucleotides align to TRBD1. V shed 2 bases, J shed 0 bases, and the junction held 8 bases outside the gene matches. This CDR3 is 17 amino acids long. Germline CDR1 and CDR2: MNHEY and SVGEGT. Here the CDR3 reads CASSYTLAGGYQETQYF. The DNA for the CDR3 is TGTGCCAGCAGTTACACGCTGGCAGGGGGCTACCAAGAGACCCAGTACTTC.

J is TRBJ1-3 and V is TRBV20-1, with no clear D. Trimming pared 3 bases from V and 0 bases from J, leaving 9 bases between. Germline loops: CDR1 DFQATT, CDR2 SNEGSKA (reference sequence). The CDR3 is 14 residues long. The CDR3 DNA reads TGCAGTGCTAGTGAGACTTTCTCTGGAAACACCATATATTTT. The encoded protein is CSASETFSGNTIYF.

The rearrangement links TRBV27 to TRBJ1-2, with D possibly TRBD1 on 5 matching bases. Looked up from germline, CDR1 is MNHEY and CDR2 is SMNVEV (reference sequence). V gave up 4 bases and J gave up 8 bases, with 11 bases separating them. The CDR3 is made up of 12 amino acids. CDR3 coding DNA: TGTGCCAGCAGTTCTCACAAGGGGGGCTACACCTTC. As protein: CASSSHKGGYTF.

The J gene is TRBJ2-5, the V gene TRBV5-6; 9 bases line up with TRBD2. Trimming at V came to 3 bases and at J to 4 bases, leaving 10 bases not matched to a gene. The CDR3 has 16 residues. Germline V lookup: CDR1 SGHDT, CDR2 YYEEEE. Written as DNA, the CDR3 is TGTGCCAGCAGCTCTGAGCGGGGGGCGAGGGCAGAGACCCAGTACTTC. It translates to CASSSERGARAETQYF.

This clone appeared once. V gene TRBV20-1 combines with J gene TRBJ2-7, with D unclear. This CDR3 has 12 residues. From germline, CDR1 is DFQATT and CDR2 SNEGSKA (reference sequence). The V end lost 3 bases, the J end lost 2 bases, and 8 bases lay between the germline ends. This CDR3 reads CSASNSPYEQYF. CDR3 bases: TGCAGTGCTAGTAACAGTCCCTACGAGCAGTACTTC.

The CDR3 loop is CASLPGRETQYF. In DNA form, the CDR3 reads TGTGCCAGCCTCCCAGGTAGGGAGACCCAGTACTTC. V is TRBV27 and J is TRBJ2-5; unclear D gene. The germline CDR1 and CDR2 sequences are MNHEY and SMNVEV (reference sequence). Between the trimmed V and J ends, which lost 8 bases and 5 bases, there was a span of 12 bases. The CDR3 runs 12 residues.

The chain recombines TRBV19 with TRBJ1-1; 10 bases are shared with TRBD1. With 7 bases clipped from V and 5 bases from J, the junction kept 10 bases outside the gene matches. Germline-derived CDR1 and CDR2 are LNHDA and SQIVND (reference sequence). The CDR3 has 15 residues. In DNA, the CDR3 is TGTGCCAGTACCACGGAGACAGGGGGCCGGACTGAAGCTTTCTTT. This translates into CASTTETGGRTEAFF.

The rearrangement uses TRBV6-1 and TRBJ2-3; 8 bases line up with TRBD2. Germline CDR1 reads MNHNS; CDR2 reads SASEGT. J gave up 2 bases and V 4 bases, and 11 bases lay outside the gene matches. The CDR3 runs to 17 residues. In DNA, the CDR3 is TGTGCCAGCAGTGCCTATCCGCGGGGGGTGATCACAGATACGCAGTATTTT. As protein: CASSAYPRGVITDTQYF.

This clone was observed once. The V gene is TRBV11-2, the J gene TRBJ1-1, with 9 nucleotides matching TRBD1. CDR3 length: 16 residues. Germline values: CDR1 SGHAT, CDR2 FQNNGV. The V gene end was trimmed by 4 bases and the J gene end by 4 bases; junction bases not matched to a gene: 10. This chain's CDR3 is CASSWGTGNLGTEAFF. Written as DNA, the CDR3 is TGTGCCAGCAGCTGGGGGACAGGGAATCTGGGCACTGAAGCTTTCTTT.

The genes are TRBV10-1 and TRBJ1-6; perhaps TRBD1 as D (5 bases). This CDR3 has 13 residues. Germline CDR1 is WNHNN and CDR2 is SYGVQD (reference sequence). With 3 bases removed from V and 8 bases from J, the gap between germline ends came to 8 bases. The CDR3 DNA sequence: TGCGCCAGCAGTGACAGGGTCGATTCACCCCTCCACTTT. Protein sequence: CASSDRVDSPLHF.

This sequence joins TRBV5-8 and TRBJ1-1; 7 bases agree with TRBD1. CDR1 is SGHTS and CDR2 is YDEGEE in the germline V gene. The CDR3 is 16 residues long. V gave up 1 base and J gave up 3 bases; unmatched junction bases: 9. Written as DNA, the CDR3 is TGTGCCAGCAGCTTGTTCAAGGGGGCAAGGCACACTGAAGCTTTCTTT. Encoded protein: CASSLFKGARHTEAFF.

The genes are TRBV13 and TRBJ1-2; TRBD1 matches 11 bases. The CDR3 extends over 15 amino acids. Germline CDR1 PRHDT, CDR2 FYEKMQ (reference sequence). J lost 8 bases, V lost 5 bases, and 10 bases had no gene match. CDR3 in amino acids: CASSPFGQGAGGYTF. The CDR3 DNA sequence: TGTGCCAGCAGCCCGTTTGGACAGGGGGCGGGGGGCTACACCTTC.

The chain recombines TRBV6-5 with TRBJ1-2; the D gene is possibly TRBD1 (6 bases). This CDR3 contains 12 residues. The ends were cut back, 2 bases at V and 7 bases at J, with 8 bases in the middle. Germline-derived CDR1 and CDR2 are MNHEY and SVGAGI. Here the CDR3 DNA reads TGTGCCAGCAGTTACCCAGGGGCTGGCTACACCTTC. Amino acids: CASSYPGAGYTF.

The V gene is TRBV6-5, the J gene TRBJ1-3; 7 nucleotides agree with TRBD1. The CDR3 loop spans 15 amino acids. Germline V gene data show CDR1 as MNHEY and CDR2 as SVGAGI. Trimming took 7 bases from V and 4 from J; bases not matched to a gene: 10. CDR3 coding DNA: TGTGCCAGCACCCAGGACCGGGACAGAGGAAACACCATATATTTT. Its protein is CASTQDRDRGNTIYF.

The chain carries TRBV30 and TRBJ1-5, with 9 bases matching TRBD1. With V trimmed by 7 bases and J by 3 bases, 4 bases remained unmatched. CDR3 length equals 13 residues. Per germline, CDR1 GTSNPN and CDR2 SVGIG (reference sequence). CDR3 sequence reads: CASGQGYNQPQHF. The CDR3 coding sequence is TGTGCCTCGGGACAGGGATACAATCAGCCCCAGCATTTT.

J is TRBJ2-7 and V is TRBV4-2; 8 bases are shared with TRBD1. V dropped 2 bases and J dropped 3; count of bases not matched to a gene: 9. Germline CDR1 LGHNA, CDR2 YNFKEQ. The CDR3 has 16 amino acids. CDR3 sequence (DNA): TGTGCCAGCAGCCAACCCTTGAATGGACAGGGCTACGAGCAGTACTTC. It codes for CASSQPLNGQGYEQYF.

This chain joins TRBV19 and TRBJ2-7, with a tentative D call TRBD1 (6 bases). CDR1 and CDR2 from the germline V gene are LNHDA and SQIVND (reference sequence). The CDR3 spans 13 residues. V was shortened by 7 bases and J by 0 bases, with 10 bases between the two germline ends. The CDR3 reads CASNQGSSYEQYF. In DNA form, the CDR3 reads TGTGCCAGTAATCAGGGGAGCTCCTACGAGCAGTACTTC.

The chain has TRBV5-1 and TRBJ2-7; D might be TRBD1 (6 bases). V dropped 3 bases and J dropped 3 bases, with 10 bases sitting between them. CDR3 length equals 13 residues. Per the germline V gene, CDR1 is SGHRS and CDR2 is YFSETQ. CDR3: CASSSTGYYEQYF. The CDR3 region has the DNA TGCGCCAGCAGCTCTACAGGGTACTACGAGCAGTACTTC.

The chain has TRBV7-2 and TRBJ1-2; D gene unclear. V was trimmed by 5 bases and J by 8 bases, leaving 15 bases between them. CDR3 size: 13 residues. The germline gives CDR1 SGHTA, CDR2 FQGNSA. In DNA form, the CDR3 reads TGTGCCAGCAGCCCCCTAATCGGGGTCGGCTACACCTTC. This translates into CASSPLIGVGYTF. Using reference TRBV7-2 and TRBJ1-2 for the parts outside the CDR3, the full variable domain is GAGVSQSPSNKVTEKGKDVELRCDPISGHTALYWYRQSLGQGLEFLIYFQGNSAPDKSGLPSDRFSAERTGGSVSTLTIQRTQQEDSAVYLCASSPLIGVGYTFGSGTRLTVV.

The chain joins TRBV6-5 to TRBJ1-1; 9 nucleotides agree with TRBD1. This CDR3 has 13 amino acids. V lost 6 bases and J lost 12; bases outside the gene matches: 11. The germline gives CDR1 MNHEY, CDR2 SVGAGI. The CDR3 bases are TGTGCCAGCAGACCGACCGGGACAGGGACGACTTTCTTT. It is translated as CASRPTGTGTTFF.